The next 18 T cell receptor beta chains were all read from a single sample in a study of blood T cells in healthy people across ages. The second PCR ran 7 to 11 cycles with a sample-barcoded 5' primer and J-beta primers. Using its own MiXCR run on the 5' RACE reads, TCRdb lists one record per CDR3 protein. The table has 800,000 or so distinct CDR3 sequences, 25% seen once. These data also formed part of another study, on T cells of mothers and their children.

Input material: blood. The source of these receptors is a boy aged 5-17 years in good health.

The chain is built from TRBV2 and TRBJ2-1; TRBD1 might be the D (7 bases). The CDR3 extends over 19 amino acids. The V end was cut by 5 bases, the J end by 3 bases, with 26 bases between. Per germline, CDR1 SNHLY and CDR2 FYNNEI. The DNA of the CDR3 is TGTGCCAGCAGTCACCGGGACAGCGGGCATTCGAACCTCTACAATGAGCAGTTCTTC. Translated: CASSHRDSGHSNLYNEQFF.

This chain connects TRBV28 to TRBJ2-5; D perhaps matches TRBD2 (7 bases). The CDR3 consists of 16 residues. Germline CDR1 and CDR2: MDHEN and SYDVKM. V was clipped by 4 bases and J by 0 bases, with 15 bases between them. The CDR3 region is CASSSPGGEDQETQYF. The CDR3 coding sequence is TGTGCCAGCAGTTCCCCGGGGGGCGAGGACCAAGAGACCCAGTACTTC.

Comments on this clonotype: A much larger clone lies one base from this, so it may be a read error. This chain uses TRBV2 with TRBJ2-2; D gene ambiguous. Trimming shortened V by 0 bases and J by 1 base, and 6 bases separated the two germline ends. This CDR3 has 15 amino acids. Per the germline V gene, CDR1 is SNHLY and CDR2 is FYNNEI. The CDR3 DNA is TGTGCCAGCAGTGAAGCGCGGCTGAACACCGGGGAGCTGTTTTTT. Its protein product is CASSEARLNTGELFF.

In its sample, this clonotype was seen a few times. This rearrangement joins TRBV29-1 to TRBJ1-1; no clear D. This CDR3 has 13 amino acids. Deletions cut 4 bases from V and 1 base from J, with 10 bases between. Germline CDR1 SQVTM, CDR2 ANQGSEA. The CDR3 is CSVATWRNTEAFF. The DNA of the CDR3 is TGCAGCGTTGCAACTTGGAGGAACACTGAAGCTTTCTTT.

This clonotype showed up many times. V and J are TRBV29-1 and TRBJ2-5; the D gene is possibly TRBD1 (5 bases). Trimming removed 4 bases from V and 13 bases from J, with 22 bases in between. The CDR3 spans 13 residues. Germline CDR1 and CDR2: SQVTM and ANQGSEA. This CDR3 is CSVAGVKGATWYF. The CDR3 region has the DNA TGCAGCGTTGCCGGAGTTAAAGGGGCTACTTGGTACTTC.

The CDR3 loop reads CASSFTYREFADTQYF. The CDR3 nucleotides are TGTGCCAGCAGTTTTACCTACAGGGAGTTCGCGGATACGCAGTATTTT. This rearrangement joins TRBV28 to TRBJ2-3, with D possibly matching TRBD1 (6 bases). Trimming removed 3 bases from V and 6 bases from J, with 19 bases in between. The CDR3 has 16 residues. Germline assignment: CDR1 MDHEN and CDR2 SYDVKM.

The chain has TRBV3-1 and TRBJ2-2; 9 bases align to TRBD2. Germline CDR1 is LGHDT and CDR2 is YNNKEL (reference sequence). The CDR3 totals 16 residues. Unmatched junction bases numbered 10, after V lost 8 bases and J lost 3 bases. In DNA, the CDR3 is TGTGCCAGCTCGACGCGGGGGGGCCTTGACACCGGGGAGCTGTTTTTT. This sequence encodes CASSTRGGLDTGELFF.

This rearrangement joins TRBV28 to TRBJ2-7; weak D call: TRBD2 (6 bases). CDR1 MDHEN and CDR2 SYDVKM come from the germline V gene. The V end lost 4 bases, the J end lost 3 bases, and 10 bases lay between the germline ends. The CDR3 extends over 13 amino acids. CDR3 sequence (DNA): TGTGCCAGCAGTTATGGGGGGTACTACGAGCAGTACTTC. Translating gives CASSYGGYYEQYF.

CDR3 sequence: CASSQDGAANPTDTQYF. CDR3 DNA sequence: TGCGCCAGCAGCCAAGACGGAGCTGCTAATCCCACAGATACGCAGTATTTT. The rearrangement joins TRBV4-3 to TRBJ2-3; D gene uncertain. The CDR3 loop spans 17 amino acids. Trimming stripped 0 bases from V and 2 bases from J, with 15 bases between. CDR1 and CDR2 (germline): LGHNA, YSLEER.

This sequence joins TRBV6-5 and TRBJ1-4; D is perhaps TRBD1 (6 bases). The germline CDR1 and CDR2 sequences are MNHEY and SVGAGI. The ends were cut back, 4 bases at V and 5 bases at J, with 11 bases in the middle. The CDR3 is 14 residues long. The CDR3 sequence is CASSWGHKNEKLFF. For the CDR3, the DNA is TGTGCCAGCAGTTGGGGACACAAAAATGAAAAACTGTTTTTT.

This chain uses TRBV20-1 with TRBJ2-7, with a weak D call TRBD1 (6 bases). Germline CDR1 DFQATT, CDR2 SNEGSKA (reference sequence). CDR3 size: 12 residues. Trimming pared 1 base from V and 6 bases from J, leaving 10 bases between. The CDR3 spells CSARAQGLEQYF. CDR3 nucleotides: TGCAGTGCTAGAGCCCAGGGGCTCGAGCAGTACTTC.

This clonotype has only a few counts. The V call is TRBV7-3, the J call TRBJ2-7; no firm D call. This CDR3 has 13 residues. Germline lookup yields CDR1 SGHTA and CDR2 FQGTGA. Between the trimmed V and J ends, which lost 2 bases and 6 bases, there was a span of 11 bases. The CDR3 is CASSLVWGAEQYF. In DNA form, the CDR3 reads TGTGCCAGCAGCTTAGTTTGGGGTGCCGAGCAGTACTTC.

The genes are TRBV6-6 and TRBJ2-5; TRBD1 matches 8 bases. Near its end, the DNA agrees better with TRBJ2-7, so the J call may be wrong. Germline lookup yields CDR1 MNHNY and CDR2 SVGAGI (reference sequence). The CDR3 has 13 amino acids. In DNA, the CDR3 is TGTGCCGTGGAGGACAGGGACACCTACGAGCAGTACTTC. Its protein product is CAVEDRDTYEQYF.

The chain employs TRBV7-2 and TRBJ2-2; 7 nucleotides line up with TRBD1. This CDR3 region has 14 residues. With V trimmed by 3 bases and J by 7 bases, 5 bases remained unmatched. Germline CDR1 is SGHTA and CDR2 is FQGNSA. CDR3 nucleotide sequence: TGTGCCAGCAGCTTCGGTGGGGACAGCGGGGAGCTGTTTTTT. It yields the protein CASSFGGDSGELFF. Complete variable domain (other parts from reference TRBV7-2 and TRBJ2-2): GAGVSQSPSNKVTEKGKDVELRCDPISGHTALYWYRQSLGQGLEFLIYFQGNSAPDKSGLPSDRFSAERTGGSVSTLTIQRTQQEDSAVYLCASSFGGDSGELFFGEGSRLTVL.

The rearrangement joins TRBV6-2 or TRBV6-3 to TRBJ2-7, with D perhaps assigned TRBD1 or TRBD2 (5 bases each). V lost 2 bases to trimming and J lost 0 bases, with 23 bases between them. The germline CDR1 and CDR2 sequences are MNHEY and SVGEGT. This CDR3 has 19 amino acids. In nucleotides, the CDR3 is TGTGCCAGCAGTTACCTCCCGGCAGGGTCTAAGGGAGCCTCCTACGAGCAGTACTTC. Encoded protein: CASSYLPAGSKGASYEQYF.

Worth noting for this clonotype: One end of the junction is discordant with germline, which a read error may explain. CDR3 region: CSVEDSRGSTDTQYF. CDR3 coding DNA: TGCAGCGTTGAAGATTCCCGGGGCAGCACAGATACGCAGTACTTT. The chain uses TRBV29-1 and TRBJ2-3; D may correspond to TRBD1 or TRBD2 (5 bases each). The germline V gene encodes CDR1 SQVTM and CDR2 ANQGSEA. The CDR3 runs to 15 residues.

The CDR3 coding sequence is TGCAGCGTTGATGGCCTGAGCTCCTACAATGAGCAGTTCTTC. Protein product: CSVDGLSSYNEQFF. This chain connects TRBV29-1 to TRBJ2-1; D ambiguous. Germline V gene data show CDR1 as SQVTM and CDR2 as ANQGSEA. CDR3 length equals 14 residues. V was pared by 3 bases and J by 0 bases, with 9 bases between.

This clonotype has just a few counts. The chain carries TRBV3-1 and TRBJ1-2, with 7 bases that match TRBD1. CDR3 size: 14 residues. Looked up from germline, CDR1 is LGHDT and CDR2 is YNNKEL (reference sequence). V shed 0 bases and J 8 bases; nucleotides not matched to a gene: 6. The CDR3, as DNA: TGTGCCAGCAGCCAAGACAAGACAGGGAGCGGCTACACCTTC. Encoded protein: CASSQDKTGSGYTF.